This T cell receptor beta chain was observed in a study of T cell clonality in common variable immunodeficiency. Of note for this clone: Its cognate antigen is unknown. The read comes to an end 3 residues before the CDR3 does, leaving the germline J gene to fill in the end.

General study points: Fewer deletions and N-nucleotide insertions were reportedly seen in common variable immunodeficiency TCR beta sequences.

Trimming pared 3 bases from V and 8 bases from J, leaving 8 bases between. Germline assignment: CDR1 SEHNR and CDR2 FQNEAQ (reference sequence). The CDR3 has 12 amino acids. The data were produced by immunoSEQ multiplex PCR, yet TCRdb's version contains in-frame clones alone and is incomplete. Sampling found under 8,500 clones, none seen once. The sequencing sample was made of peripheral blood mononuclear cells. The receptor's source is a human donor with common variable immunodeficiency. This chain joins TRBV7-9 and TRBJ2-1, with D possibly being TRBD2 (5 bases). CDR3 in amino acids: CASSFLAYEQFF. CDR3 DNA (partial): TGTGCCAGCAGCTTCCTAGCATATGAG.